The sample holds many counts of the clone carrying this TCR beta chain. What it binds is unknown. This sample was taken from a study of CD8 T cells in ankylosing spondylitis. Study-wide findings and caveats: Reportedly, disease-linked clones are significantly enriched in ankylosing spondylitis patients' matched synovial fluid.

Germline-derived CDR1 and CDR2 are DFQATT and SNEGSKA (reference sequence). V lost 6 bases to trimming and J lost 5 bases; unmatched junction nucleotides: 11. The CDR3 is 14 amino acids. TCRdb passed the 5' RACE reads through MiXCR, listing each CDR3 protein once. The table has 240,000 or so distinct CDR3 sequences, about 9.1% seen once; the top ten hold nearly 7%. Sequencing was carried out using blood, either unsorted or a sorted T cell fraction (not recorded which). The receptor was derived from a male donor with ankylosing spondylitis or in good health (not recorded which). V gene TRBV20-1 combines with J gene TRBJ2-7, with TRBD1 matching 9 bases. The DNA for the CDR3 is TGCAGTGCGTCCCCCTCGGACAGGGGCCACGAGCAGTACTTC. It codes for CSASPSDRGHEQYF.